Following are 11 T cell receptor beta chains from one sample sequenced in a study of cytomegalovirus exposure and HLA in healthy donors. This PCR relied on a set of 60 Vbeta primers and 13 Jbeta primers. Measured with immunoSEQ multiplex PCR; TCRdb has only the in-frame clones, and not every one. The sample totals about 130,000 clones; its top ten clones hold roughly 1%. The material sequenced was PBMCs. Every receptor here comes from a man aged 18 to 30 in good health and CMV-seronegative.

The CDR3 loop is CASSDDPPRTNYGYTF. The CDR3 DNA reads as TGTGCCAGCTCCGACGATCCCCCCAGGACTAACTATGGCTACACCTTC. The genes are TRBV18 and TRBJ1-2; D is undetermined. The CDR3 extends over 16 amino acids. Germline CDR1 reads KGHSH; CDR2 reads LQKENI. V was shortened by 6 bases and J by 0 bases, with 17 bases between the two germline ends.

The V and J genes are TRBV25-1 and TRBJ1-1; unclear D gene. The germline CDR1 and CDR2 sequences are MGHDK and SYGVNS. CDR3 length: 14 residues. V was shortened by 4 bases and J by 1 base, with 10 bases between the two germline ends. The CDR3 here is CASSGHAWNTEAFF. CDR3 in DNA: TGTGCCAGCAGTGGACATGCCTGGAACACTGAAGCTTTCTTT.

V and J are TRBV5-5 and TRBJ1-4; perhaps TRBD1 as D (6 bases). V lost 0 bases, J lost 6 bases, and 15 bases lay in between. The CDR3 length is 16 residues. Germline V gives CDR1 SGHKS, CDR2 YYEKEE (reference sequence). CDR3 sequence (DNA): TGTGCCAGCAGCTTGGGAGCGGGGGCAAGTTATGAAAAACTGTTTTTT. Translating gives CASSLGAGASYEKLFF.

This chain uses TRBV18 with TRBJ2-3, with a tentative D call TRBD2 (6 bases). V was shortened by 1 base and J by 4 bases, with 12 bases between the two germline ends. Per germline, CDR1 KGHSH and CDR2 LQKENI. There are 15 residues in the CDR3. The CDR3 DNA follows: TGTGCCAGCTCACCACTTGTGGGAGGTGCAGATACGCAGTATTTT. It translates to CASSPLVGGADTQYF.

The chain is built from TRBV25-1 and TRBJ2-7; D gene unclear. Germline V gives CDR1 MGHDK, CDR2 SYGVNS. V lost 1 base and J lost 6, with 13 bases in between. The CDR3 contains 14 residues. The CDR3 here is CASSESGSVREQYF. CDR3 DNA sequence: TGTGCCAGCAGTGAATCGGGTTCGGTCCGCGAGCAGTACTTC.

The chain employs TRBV7-9 and TRBJ2-5, with D perhaps TRBD2 (5 bases). CDR3 length equals 15 residues. CDR1 SEHNR and CDR2 FQNEAQ come from the germline V gene (reference sequence). The V gene lost 5 bases and the J gene lost 2 bases, with 15 bases spanning the gap. The CDR3, as DNA: TGTGCCAGCAGCCCTAGCCGGGTTGGGCAAGAGACCCAGTACTTC. The encoded protein is CASSPSRVGQETQYF. The variable domain in full, with the rest retrieved from reference TRBV7-9 and TRBJ2-5, is DTGVSQNPRHKITKRGQNVTFRCDPISEHNRLYWYRQTLGQGPEFLTYFQNEAQLEKSRLLSDRFSAERPKGSFSTLEIQRTEQGDSAMYLCASSPSRVGQETQYFGPGTRLLVL.

V and J are TRBV19 and TRBJ2-3, with 9 bases lining up with TRBD1. Germline-derived CDR1 and CDR2 are LNHDA and SQIVND (reference sequence). The CDR3 spans 16 residues. With V trimmed by 6 bases and J by 3 bases, 10 bases remained unmatched. The CDR3, as DNA: TGTGCCAGTAGCCCGGGGGGACAGGGCTTGACAGATACGCAGTATTTT. Translation: CASSPGGQGLTDTQYF.

CDR3 in DNA: TGTGCCAGTAGTCCCGTGGGGGCAGGGGGCAATCAGCCCCAGCATTTT. Amino acids: CASSPVGAGGNQPQHF. The chain recombines TRBV19 with TRBJ1-5; D perhaps matches TRBD1 (6 bases). V was pared by 5 bases and J by 2 bases, with 16 bases between. This CDR3 is built from 16 residues. Per the germline V gene, CDR1 is LNHDA and CDR2 is SQIVND (reference sequence).

V gene TRBV7-2 combines with J gene TRBJ2-5, with 7 nucleotides matching TRBD1. The CDR3 runs to 15 residues. Germline CDR1 reads SGHTA; CDR2 reads FQGNSA. V was pared by 4 bases and J by 3 bases, with 8 bases of the junction left unmatched. CDR3 bases: TGTGCCAGCAGCTCGACCCAGGGGGTCAAAGAGACCCAGTACTTC. Translating it yields CASSSTQGVKETQYF.

V and J are TRBV5-6 and TRBJ2-5; 7 bases map to TRBD1. Germline lookup yields CDR1 SGHDT and CDR2 YYEEEE. The CDR3 covers 14 residues. The trim removed 2 bases at V and 4 bases at J, leaving 5 bases unmatched. CDR3 sequence (DNA): TGTGCCAGCAGCTTTCAGGGGGTAGGAGAGACCCAGTACTTC. Residues: CASSFQGVGETQYF.

V and J are TRBV6-1 and TRBJ2-7, with 8 nucleotides matching TRBD2. Germline V gives CDR1 MNHNS, CDR2 SASEGT. The V gene end was trimmed by 5 bases and the J gene end by 3 bases; junction bases not matched to a gene: 9. CDR3 length: 15 amino acids. The DNA of the CDR3 is TGTGCCAGCAGTCGAGCGGGGGACGACCGCTACGAGCAGTACTTC. It specifies CASSRAGDDRYEQYF.